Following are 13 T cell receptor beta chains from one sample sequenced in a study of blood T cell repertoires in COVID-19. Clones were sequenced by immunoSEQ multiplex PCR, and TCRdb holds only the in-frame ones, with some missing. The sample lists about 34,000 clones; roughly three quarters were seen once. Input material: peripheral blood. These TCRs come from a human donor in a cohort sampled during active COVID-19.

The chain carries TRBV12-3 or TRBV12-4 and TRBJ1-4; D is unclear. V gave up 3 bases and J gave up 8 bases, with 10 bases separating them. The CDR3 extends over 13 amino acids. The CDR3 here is CASSLSGMEKLFF. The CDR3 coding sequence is TGTGCCAGCAGTTTGTCGGGGATGGAAAAACTGTTTTTT.

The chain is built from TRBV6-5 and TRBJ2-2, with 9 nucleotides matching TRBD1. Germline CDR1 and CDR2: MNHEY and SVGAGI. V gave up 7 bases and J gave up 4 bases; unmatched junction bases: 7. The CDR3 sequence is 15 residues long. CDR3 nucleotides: TGTGCCAGCAAAGGGGGACAGGGTGGCACCGGGGAGCTGTTTTTT. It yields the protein CASKGGQGGTGELFF.

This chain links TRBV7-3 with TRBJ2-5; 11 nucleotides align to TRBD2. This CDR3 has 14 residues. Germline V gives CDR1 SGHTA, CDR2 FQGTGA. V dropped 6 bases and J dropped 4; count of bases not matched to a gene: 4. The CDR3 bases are TGTGCCAGCAGTTCCGGGACTAGCGGAGAGACCCAGTACTTC. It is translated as CASSSGTSGETQYF.

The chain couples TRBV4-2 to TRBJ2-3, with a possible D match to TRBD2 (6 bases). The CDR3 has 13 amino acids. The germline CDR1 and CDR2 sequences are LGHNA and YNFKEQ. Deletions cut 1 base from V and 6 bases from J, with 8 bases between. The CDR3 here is CASSQGLADTQYF. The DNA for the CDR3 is TGTGCCAGCAGCCAAGGGCTAGCGGATACGCAGTATTTT.

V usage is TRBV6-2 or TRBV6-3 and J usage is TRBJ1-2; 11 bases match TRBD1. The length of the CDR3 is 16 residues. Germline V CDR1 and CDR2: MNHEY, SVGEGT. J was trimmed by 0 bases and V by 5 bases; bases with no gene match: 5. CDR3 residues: CASSTMGQGANYGYTF. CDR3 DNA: TGTGCCAGCAGTACAATGGGACAGGGGGCTAACTATGGCTACACCTTC.

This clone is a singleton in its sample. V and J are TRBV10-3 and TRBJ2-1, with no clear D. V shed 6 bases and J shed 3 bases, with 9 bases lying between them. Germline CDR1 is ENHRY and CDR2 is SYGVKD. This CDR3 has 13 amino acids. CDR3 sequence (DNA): TGTGCCATCAGCGACCTAGGCTACAATGAGCAGTTCTTC. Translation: CAISDLGYNEQFF.

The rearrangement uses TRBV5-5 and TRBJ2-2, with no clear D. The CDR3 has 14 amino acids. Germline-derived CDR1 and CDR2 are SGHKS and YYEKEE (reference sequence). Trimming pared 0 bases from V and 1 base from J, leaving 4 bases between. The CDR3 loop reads CASSLGGNTGELFF. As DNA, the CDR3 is TGTGCCAGCAGCTTGGGCGGGAACACCGGGGAGCTGTTTTTT.

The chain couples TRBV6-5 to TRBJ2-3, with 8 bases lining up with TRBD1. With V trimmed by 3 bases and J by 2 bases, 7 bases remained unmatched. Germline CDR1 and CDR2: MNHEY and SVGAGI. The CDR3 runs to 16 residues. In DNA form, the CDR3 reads TGTGCCAGCAGTTATGGGACAGGCCTATCCACAGATACGCAGTATTTT. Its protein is CASSYGTGLSTDTQYF.

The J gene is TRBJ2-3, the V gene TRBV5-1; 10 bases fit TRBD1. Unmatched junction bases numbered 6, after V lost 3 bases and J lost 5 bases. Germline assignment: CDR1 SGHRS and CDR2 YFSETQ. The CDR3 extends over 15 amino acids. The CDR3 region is CASSSTGTGVDTQYF. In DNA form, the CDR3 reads TGCGCCAGCAGCTCCACCGGGACAGGGGTAGATACGCAGTATTTT.

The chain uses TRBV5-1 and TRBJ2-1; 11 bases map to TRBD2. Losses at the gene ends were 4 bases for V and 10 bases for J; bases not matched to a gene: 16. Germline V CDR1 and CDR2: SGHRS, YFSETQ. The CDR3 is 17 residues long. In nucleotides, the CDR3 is TGCGCCAGCAGCCTCCAACGGACTAGCGGGCCACAGGGGGAGCAGTTCTTC. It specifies CASSLQRTSGPQGEQFF.

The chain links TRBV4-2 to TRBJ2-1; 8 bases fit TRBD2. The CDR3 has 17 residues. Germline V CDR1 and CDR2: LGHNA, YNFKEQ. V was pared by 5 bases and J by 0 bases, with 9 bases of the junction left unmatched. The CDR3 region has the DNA TGTGCCAGCAGCTCTAGCGGGCTTATGAGCTCCTACAATGAGCAGTTCTTC. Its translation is CASSSSGLMSSYNEQFF.

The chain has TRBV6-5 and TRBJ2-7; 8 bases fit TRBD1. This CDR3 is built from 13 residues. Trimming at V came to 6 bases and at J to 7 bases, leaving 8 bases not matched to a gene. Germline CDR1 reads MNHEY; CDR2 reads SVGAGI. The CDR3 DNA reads TGTGCCAGCAGCCGAGACAGGGGTCGAGAGCAGTACTTC. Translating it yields CASSRDRGREQYF.

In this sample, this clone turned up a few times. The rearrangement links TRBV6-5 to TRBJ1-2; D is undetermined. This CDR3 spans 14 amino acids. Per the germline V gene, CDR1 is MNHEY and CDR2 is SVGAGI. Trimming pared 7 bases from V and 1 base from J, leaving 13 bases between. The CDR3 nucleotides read TGTGCCAGCAACACGGCGAGCGGTAACTATGGCTACACCTTC. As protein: CASNTASGNYGYTF.